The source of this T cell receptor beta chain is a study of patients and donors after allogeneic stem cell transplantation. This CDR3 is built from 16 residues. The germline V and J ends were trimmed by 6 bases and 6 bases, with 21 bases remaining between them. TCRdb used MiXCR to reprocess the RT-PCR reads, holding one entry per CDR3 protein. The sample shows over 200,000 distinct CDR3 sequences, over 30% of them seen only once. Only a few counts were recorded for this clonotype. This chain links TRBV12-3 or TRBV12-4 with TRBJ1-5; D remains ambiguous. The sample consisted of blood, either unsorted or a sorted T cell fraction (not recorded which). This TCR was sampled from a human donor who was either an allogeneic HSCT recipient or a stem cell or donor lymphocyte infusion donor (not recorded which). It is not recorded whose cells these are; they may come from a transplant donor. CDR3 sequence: CASRMPGHVVVQPQHF. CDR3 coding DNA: TGTGCCAGCAGGATGCCGGGCCACGTCGTTGTTCAGCCCCAGCATTTT.